This TCR beta chain was captured in a study of cytomegalovirus exposure and HLA in healthy donors. Points on this clone: Its antigen is not known.

Primers: 60 Vbeta forward and 13 Jbeta reverse. Assay used: immunoSEQ multiplex PCR; TCRdb lists only in-frame clones, some missing. The table records 150,000 to 200,000 clones, around three quarters of them present only once. This CDR3 comprises 22 residues. CDR1 is LNHDA and CDR2 is SQIVND in the germline V gene (reference sequence). The junction had 24 bases not matched to a gene; V was cut back by 4 bases and J by 1 base. Study-wide results and caveats: HLA restriction was apparent for most CMV-associated TCR beta chains in a later analysis. Previous analysis showed most TCR beta V segments were productive about 90% or about 30% of the time.

Whereas donors were nominally healthy upon sampling, unrecorded immune exposures were probable. The sequenced material came from PBMCs. The sequence derives from a boy between 10 and 17 years old in good health and CMV-seronegative. The genes are TRBV19 and TRBJ2-4; 8 bases line up with TRBD1. CDR3 residues: CASSSLRDRSRRSALAKNIQYF. Here the CDR3 DNA reads TGTGCCAGTAGTAGCCTCCGGGACAGGTCTAGGCGGTCCGCACTTGCCAAAAACATTCAGTACTTC. The whole variable domain, remainder taken from reference TRBV19 and TRBJ2-4, is DGGITQSPKYLFRKEGQNVTLSCEQNLNHDAMYWYRQDPGQGLRLIYYSQIVNDFQKGDIAEGYSVSREKKESFPLTVTSAQKNPTAFYLCASSSLRDRSRRSALAKNIQYFGAGTRLSVL.